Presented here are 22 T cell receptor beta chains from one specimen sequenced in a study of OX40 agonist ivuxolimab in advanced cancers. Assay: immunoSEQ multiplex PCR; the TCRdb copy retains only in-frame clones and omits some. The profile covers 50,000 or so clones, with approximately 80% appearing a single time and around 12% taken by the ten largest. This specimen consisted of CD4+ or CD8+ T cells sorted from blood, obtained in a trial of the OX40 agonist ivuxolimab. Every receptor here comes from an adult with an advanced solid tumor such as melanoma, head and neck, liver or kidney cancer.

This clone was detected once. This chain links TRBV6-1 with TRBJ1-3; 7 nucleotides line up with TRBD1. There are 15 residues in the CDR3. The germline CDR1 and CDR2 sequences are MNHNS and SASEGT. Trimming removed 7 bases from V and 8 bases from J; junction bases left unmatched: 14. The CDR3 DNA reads TGTGCCAGCACCCTAGACAGGGCCTCCCCGGACACCATATATTTT. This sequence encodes CASTLDRASPDTIYF.

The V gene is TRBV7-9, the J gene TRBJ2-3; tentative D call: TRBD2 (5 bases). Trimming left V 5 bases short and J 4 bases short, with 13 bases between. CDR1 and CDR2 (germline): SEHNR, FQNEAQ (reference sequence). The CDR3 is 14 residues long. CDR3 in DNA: TGTGCCAGCAGCGACCCCCGGGGTGCAGATACGCAGTATTTT. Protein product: CASSDPRGADTQYF.

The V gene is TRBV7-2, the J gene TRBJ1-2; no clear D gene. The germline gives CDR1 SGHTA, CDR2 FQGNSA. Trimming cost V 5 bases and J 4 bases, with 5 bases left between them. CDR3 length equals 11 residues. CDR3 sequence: CASSPLYGYTF. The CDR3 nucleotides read TGTGCCAGCAGCCCCCTCTATGGCTACACCTTC. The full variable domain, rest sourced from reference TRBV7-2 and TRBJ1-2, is GAGVSQSPSNKVTEKGKDVELRCDPISGHTALYWYRQSLGQGLEFLIYFQGNSAPDKSGLPSDRFSAERTGGSVSTLTIQRTQQEDSAVYLCASSPLYGYTFGSGTRLTVV.

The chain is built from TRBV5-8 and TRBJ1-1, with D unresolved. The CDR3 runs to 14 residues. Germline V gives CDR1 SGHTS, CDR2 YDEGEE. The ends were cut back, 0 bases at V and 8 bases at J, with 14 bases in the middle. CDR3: CASSLAPPGAEAFF. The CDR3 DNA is TGTGCCAGCAGCTTGGCCCCGCCTGGAGCCGAAGCTTTCTTT.

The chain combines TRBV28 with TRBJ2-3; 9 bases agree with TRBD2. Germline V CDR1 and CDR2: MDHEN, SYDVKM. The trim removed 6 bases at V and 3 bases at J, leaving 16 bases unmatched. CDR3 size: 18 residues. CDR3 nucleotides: TGTGCCAGCAGACCGCTTTTTCTAGCGGGAATCAGTACAGATACGCAGTATTTT. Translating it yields CASRPLFLAGISTDTQYF.

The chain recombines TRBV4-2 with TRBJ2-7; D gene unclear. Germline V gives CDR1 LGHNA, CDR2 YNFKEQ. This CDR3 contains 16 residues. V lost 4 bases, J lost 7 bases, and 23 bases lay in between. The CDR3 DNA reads TGTGCCAGCAGCCTCACCGGCGGTGGTTTTTCGGAAGAGCAGTACTTC. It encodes CASSLTGGGFSEEQYF.

The CDR3 region is CASSPRSGGDEQFF. In nucleotides, the CDR3 is TGTGCCAGCTCACCAAGGTCTGGGGGCGATGAGCAGTTCTTC. This chain connects TRBV18 to TRBJ2-1; weak D call: TRBD1 (6 bases). The CDR3 has 14 residues. The V gene lost 2 bases and the J gene lost 8 bases, with 13 bases spanning the gap. Germline CDR1 KGHSH, CDR2 LQKENI. Variable domain in full (rest from reference TRBV18 and TRBJ2-1): NAGVMQNPRHLVRRRGQEARLRCSPMKGHSHVYWYRQLPEEGLKFMVYLQKENIIDESGMPKERFSAEFPKEGPSILRIQQVVRGDSAAYFCASSPRSGGDEQFFGPGTRLTVL.

The CDR3 coding sequence is TGTGCCAGCTCACTGAATCCGAACACTGAAGCTTTCTTT. It codes for CASSLNPNTEAFF. The J gene is TRBJ1-1, the V gene TRBV18; D remains ambiguous. The germline CDR1 and CDR2 sequences are KGHSH and LQKENI. CDR3 size: 13 residues. V lost 4 bases and J 1 base, leaving 7 bases between the germline ends.

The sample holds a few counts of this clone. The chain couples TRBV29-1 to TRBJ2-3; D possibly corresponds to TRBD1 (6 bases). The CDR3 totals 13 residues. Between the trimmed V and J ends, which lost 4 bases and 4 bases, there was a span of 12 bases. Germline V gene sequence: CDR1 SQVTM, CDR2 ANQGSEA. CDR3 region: CSVGGGVADTQYF. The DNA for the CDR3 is TGCAGCGTTGGAGGGGGAGTAGCAGATACGCAGTATTTT.

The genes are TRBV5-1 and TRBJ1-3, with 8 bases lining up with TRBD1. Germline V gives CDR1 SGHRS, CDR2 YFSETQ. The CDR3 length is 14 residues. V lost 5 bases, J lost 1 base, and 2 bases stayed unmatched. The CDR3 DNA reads TGCGCCAGCAGACAGGGGGAATCTGGAAACACCATATATTTT. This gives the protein CASRQGESGNTIYF.

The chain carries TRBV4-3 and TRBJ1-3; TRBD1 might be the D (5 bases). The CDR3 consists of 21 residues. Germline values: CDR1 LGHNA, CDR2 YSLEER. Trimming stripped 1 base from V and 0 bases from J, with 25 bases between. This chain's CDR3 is CASSQAAPRSTAGVSGNTIYF. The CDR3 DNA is TGCGCCAGCAGCCAAGCGGCCCCCAGGTCGACAGCGGGTGTCTCTGGAAACACCATATATTTT.

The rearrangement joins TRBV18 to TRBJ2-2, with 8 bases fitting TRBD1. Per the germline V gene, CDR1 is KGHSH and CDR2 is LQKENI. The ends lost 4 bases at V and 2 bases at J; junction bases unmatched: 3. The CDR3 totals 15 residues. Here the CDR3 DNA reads TGTGCCAGCTCACGAACAGGGGGAAACACCGGGGAGCTGTTTTTT. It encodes CASSRTGGNTGELFF.

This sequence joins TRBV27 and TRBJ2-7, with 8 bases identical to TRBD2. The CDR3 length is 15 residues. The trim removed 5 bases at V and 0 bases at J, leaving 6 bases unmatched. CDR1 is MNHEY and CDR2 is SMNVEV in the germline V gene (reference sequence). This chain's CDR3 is CASSGLALSSYEQYF. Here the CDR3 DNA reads TGTGCCAGCAGTGGACTAGCACTGAGCTCCTACGAGCAGTACTTC.

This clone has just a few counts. CDR3 DNA: TGCGCCAGCAGCCAAGAGCCAACTAGCGATACAAACACCGGGGAGCTGTTTTTT. Its protein product is CASSQEPTSDTNTGELFF. The chain combines TRBV4-3 with TRBJ2-2; 7 bases are shared with TRBD2. This CDR3 region has 18 residues. CDR1 is LGHNA and CDR2 is YSLEER in the germline V gene. The J segment lost 2 bases and the V segment lost 0 bases, leaving 9 bases of the junction unmatched.

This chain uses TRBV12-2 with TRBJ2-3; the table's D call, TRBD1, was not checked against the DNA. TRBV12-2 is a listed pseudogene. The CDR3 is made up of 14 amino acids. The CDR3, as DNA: TGTGCAAGTCGCTGTCGACAGGGTCCAGATACGCAGTATTTT. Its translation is CASRCRQGPDTQYF.

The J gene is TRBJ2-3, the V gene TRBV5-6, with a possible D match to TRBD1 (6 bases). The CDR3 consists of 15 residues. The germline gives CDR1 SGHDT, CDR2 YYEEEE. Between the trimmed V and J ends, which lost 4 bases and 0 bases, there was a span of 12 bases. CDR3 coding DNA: TGTGCCAGCAGCATGGGACACCGTAGCACAGATACGCAGTATTTT. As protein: CASSMGHRSTDTQYF.

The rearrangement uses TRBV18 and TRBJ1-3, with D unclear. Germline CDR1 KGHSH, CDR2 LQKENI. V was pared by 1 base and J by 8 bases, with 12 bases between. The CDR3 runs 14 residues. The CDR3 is CASSPLGSADTIYF. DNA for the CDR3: TGTGCCAGCTCACCACTCGGGTCGGCTGACACCATATATTTT.

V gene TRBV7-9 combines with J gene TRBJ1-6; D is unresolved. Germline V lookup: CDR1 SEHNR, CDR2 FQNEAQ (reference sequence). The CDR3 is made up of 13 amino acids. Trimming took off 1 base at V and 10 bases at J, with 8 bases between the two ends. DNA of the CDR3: TGTGCCAGCAGCTTAGAGGGTGGGTCACCCCTCCACTTT. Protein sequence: CASSLEGGSPLHF.

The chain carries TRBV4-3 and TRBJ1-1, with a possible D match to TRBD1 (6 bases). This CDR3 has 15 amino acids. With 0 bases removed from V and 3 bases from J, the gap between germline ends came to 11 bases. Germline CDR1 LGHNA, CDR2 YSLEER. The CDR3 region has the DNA TGCGCCAGCAGCCAAGATCGGGGGGCGCACACTGAAGCTTTCTTT. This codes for CASSQDRGAHTEAFF.

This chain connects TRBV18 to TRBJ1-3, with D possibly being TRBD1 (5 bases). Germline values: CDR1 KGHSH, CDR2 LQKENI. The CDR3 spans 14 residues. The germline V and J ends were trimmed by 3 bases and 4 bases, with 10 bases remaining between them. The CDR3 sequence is CASSPQGDGNTIYF. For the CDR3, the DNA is TGTGCCAGCTCACCCCAGGGTGACGGAAACACCATATATTTT.

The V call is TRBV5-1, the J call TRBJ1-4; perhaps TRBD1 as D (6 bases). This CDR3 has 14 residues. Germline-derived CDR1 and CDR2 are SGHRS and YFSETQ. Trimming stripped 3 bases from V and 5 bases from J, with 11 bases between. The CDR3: CASSSDGQNEKLFF. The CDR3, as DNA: TGCGCCAGCAGCTCGGACGGACAGAATGAAAAACTGTTTTTT.

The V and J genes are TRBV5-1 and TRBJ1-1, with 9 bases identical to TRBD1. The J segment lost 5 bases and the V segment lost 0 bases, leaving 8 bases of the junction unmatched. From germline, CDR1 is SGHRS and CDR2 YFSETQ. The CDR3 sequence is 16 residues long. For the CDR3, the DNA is TGCGCCAGCAGCTTGGGGACAGGGGAGGTGGGTACTGAAGCTTTCTTT. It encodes CASSLGTGEVGTEAFF.